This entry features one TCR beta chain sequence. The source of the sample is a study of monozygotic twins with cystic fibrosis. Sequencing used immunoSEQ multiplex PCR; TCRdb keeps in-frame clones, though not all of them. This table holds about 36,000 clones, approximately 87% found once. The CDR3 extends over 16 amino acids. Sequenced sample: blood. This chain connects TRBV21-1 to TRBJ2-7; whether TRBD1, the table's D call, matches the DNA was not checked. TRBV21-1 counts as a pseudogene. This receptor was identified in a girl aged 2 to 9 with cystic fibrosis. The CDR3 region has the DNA TGTGCCAGCAGCAAAGCCCCGGGGACAGGATCCTACGAGCAGTACTTC. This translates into CASSKAPGTGSYEQYF.